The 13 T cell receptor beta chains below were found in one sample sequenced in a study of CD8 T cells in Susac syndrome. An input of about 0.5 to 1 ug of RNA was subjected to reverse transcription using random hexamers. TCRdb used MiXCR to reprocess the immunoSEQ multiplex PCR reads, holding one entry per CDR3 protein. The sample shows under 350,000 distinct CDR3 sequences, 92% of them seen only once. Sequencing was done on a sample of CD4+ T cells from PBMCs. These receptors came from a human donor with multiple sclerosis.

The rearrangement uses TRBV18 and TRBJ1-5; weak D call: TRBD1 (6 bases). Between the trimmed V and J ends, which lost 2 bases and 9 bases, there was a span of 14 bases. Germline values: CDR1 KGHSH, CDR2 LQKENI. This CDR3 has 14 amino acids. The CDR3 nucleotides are TGTGCCAGCTCACCATCAGGGGAGGCTCGGCCCCAGCATTTT. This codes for CASSPSGEARPQHF.

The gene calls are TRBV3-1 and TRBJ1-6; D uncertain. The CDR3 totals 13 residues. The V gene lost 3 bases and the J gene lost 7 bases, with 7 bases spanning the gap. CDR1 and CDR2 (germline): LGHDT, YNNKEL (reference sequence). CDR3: CASSHLGNSPLHF. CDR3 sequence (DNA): TGTGCCAGCAGCCATCTTGGAAATTCACCCCTCCACTTT.

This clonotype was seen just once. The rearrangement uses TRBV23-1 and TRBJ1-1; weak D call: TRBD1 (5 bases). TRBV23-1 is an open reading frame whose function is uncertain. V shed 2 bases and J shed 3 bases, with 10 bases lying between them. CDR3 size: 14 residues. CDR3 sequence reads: CASSQQWGDTEAFF. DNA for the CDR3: TGCGCCAGCAGTCAACAATGGGGGGACACTGAAGCTTTCTTT.

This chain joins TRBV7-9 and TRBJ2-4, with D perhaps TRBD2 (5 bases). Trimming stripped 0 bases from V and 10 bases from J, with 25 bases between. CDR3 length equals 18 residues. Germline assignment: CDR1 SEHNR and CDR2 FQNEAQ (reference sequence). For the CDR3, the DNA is TGTGCCAGCAGCTTAGCGAGGTTCGGACTGGGTACTCAAGGGATTCAGTACTTC. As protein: CASSLARFGLGTQGIQYF.

The CDR3 sequence is CASSKGGVSEQYF. CDR3 nucleotides: TGTGCCAGCAGCAAAGGGGGAGTAAGCGAGCAGTACTTC. This chain joins TRBV3-1 and TRBJ2-7, with D tentatively TRBD1 (6 bases). Germline V gives CDR1 LGHDT, CDR2 YNNKEL (reference sequence). The V end lost 5 bases, the J end lost 6 bases, and 14 bases lay between the germline ends. The CDR3 sequence is 13 residues long.

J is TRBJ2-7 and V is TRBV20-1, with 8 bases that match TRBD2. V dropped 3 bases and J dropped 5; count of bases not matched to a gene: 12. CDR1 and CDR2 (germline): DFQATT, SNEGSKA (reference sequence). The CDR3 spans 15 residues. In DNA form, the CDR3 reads TGCAGTGCTAGGTCCCCCGAGCGGGGGATGCACGAGCAGTACTTC. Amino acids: CSARSPERGMHEQYF.

The CDR3 region has the DNA TGTGCCAGCAGTTCCCGGGACAGGGTCTACAATGAGCAGTTCTTC. Its translation: CASSSRDRVYNEQFF. This chain links TRBV6-5 with TRBJ2-1; 9 bases fit TRBD1. This CDR3 has 15 residues. CDR1 is MNHEY, CDR2 SVGAGI, per germline. Trimming cost V 4 bases and J 3 bases; bases outside gene matches: 4.

CDR3 DNA sequence: TGCAGCGTTATCGAGTTCACAGATACGCAGTATTTT. Translated, it gives CSVIEFTDTQYF. The chain carries TRBV29-1 and TRBJ2-3; D is unclear. This CDR3 region has 12 residues. Trimming took 5 bases from V and 2 from J, leaving 8 bases between them. Germline loops: CDR1 SQVTM, CDR2 ANQGSEA.

The chain's CDR3 is CASSLSNIITYEQYF. The DNA for the CDR3 is TGTGCCAGCAGCCTCAGTAACATAATCACCTACGAGCAGTACTTC. The J gene is TRBJ2-7, the V gene TRBV3-1; D is ambiguous. Germline values: CDR1 LGHDT, CDR2 YNNKEL (reference sequence). The ends were cut back, 4 bases at V and 2 bases at J, with 15 bases in the middle. This CDR3 has 15 residues.

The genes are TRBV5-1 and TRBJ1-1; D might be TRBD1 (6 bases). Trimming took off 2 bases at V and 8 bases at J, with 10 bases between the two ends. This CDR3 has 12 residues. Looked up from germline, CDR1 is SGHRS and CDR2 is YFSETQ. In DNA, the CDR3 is TGCGCCAGCAGCTTCGAGGGGACAGAAGCTTTCTTT. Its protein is CASSFEGTEAFF.

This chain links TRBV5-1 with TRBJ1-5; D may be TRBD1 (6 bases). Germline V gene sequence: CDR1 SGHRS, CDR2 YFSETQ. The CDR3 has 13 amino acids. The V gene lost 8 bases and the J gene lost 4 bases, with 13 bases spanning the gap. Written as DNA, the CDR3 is TGCGCCAGGCGGGGCAGGGGAAATCAGCCCCAGCATTTT. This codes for CARRGRGNQPQHF.

The CDR3 sequence is CASSLAGTVNTEAFF. In DNA, the CDR3 is TGTGCCAGCAGCTTAGCTGGGACGGTGAACACTGAAGCTTTCTTT. The chain carries TRBV7-8 and TRBJ1-1, with D perhaps TRBD1 (5 bases). The CDR3 covers 15 residues. In germline, CDR1 is SGHVS, CDR2 FQNEAQ. V lost 0 bases, J lost 0 bases, and 8 bases lay in between.

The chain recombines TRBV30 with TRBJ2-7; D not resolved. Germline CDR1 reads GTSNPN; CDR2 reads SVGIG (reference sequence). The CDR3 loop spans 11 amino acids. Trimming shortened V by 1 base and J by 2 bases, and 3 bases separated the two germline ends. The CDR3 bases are TGTGCCTGGAGTGGGACCTACGAGCAGTACTTC. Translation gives CAWSGTYEQYF. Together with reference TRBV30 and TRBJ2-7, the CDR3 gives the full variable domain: SQTIHQWPATLVQPVGSPLSLECTVEGTSNPNLYWYRQAAGRGLQLLFYSVGIGQISSEVPQNLSASRPQDRQFILSSKKLLLSDSGFYLCAWSGTYEQYFGPGTRLTVT.